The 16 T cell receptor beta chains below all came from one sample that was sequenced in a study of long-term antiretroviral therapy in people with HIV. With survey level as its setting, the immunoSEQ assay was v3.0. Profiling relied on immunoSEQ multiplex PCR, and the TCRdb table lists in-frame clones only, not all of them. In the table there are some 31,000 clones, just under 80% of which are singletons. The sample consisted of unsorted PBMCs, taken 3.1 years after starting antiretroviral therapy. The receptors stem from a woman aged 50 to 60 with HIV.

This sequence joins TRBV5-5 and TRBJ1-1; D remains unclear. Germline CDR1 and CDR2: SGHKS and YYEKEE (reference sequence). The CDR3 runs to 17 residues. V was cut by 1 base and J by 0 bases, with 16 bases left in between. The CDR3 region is CASSLTGRDHLNTEAFF. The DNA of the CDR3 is TGTGCCAGCAGCTTGACCGGGAGGGATCATCTGAACACTGAAGCTTTCTTT.

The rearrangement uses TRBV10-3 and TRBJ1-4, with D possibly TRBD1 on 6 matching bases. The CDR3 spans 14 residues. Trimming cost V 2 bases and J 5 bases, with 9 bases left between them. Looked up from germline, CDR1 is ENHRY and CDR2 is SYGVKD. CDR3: CAISEAGDNEKLFF. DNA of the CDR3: TGTGCCATCAGTGAGGCAGGGGACAATGAAAAACTGTTTTTT.

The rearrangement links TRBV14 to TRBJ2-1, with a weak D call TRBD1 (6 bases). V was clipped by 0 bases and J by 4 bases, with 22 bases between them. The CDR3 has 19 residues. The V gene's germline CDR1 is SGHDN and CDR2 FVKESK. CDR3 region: CASSQDLPVWGTTYNEQFF. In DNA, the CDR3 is TGTGCCAGCAGCCAAGATCTACCGGTTTGGGGGACAACATACAATGAGCAGTTCTTC.

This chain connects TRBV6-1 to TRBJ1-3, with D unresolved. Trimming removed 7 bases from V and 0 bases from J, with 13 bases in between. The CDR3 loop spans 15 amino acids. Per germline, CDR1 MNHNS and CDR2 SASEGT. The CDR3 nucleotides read TGTGCCAGCAAAAAAACGGAAACCTCTGGAAACACCATATATTTT. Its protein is CASKKTETSGNTIYF.

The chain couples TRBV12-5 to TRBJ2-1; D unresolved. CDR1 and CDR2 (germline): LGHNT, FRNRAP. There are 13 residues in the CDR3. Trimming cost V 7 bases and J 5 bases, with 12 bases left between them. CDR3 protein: CASAPGPNNEQFF. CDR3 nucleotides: TGTGCTAGTGCCCCCGGACCGAACAATGAGCAGTTCTTC.

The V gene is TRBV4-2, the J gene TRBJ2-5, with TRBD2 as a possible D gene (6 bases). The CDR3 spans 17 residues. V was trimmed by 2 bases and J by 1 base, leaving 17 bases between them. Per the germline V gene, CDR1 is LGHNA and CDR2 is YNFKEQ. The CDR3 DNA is TGTGCCAGCAGCCAAAGCCCCAATGCGGGGCTCCAAGAGACCCAGTACTTC. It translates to CASSQSPNAGLQETQYF.

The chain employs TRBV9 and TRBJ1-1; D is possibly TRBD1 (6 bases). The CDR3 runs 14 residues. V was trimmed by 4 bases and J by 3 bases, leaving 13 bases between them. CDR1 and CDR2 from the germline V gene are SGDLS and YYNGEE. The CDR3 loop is CASSPEQGHTEAFF. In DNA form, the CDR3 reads TGTGCCAGCAGCCCCGAGCAGGGGCACACTGAAGCTTTCTTT.

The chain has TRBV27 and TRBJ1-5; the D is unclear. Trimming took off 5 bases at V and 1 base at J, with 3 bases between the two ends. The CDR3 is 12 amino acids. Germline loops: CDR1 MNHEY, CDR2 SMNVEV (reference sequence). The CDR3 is CASSQSNQPQHF. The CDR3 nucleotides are TGTGCCAGCAGTCAGAGCAATCAGCCCCAGCATTTT.

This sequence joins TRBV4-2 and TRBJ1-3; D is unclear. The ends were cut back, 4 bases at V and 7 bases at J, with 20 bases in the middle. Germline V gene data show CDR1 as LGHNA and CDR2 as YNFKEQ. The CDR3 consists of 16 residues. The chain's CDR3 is CASSLPIPVPGNTIYF. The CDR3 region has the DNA TGTGCCAGCAGCCTCCCGATTCCGGTCCCGGGCAACACCATATATTTT.

CDR3 coding DNA: TGTGCCAGCAGCTTAGATAGCAATCAGCCCCAGCATTTT. Translation gives CASSLDSNQPQHF. The rearrangement links TRBV7-3 to TRBJ1-5, with D unclear. This CDR3 spans 13 amino acids. CDR1 SGHTA and CDR2 FQGTGA come from the germline V gene. Trimming removed 2 bases from V and 0 bases from J, with 2 bases in between.

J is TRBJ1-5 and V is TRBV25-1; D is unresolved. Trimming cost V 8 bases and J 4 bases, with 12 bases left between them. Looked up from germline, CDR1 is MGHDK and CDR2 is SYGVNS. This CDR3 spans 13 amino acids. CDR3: CASDNSANQPQHF. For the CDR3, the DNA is TGTGCCAGCGACAACTCAGCGAATCAGCCCCAGCATTTT.

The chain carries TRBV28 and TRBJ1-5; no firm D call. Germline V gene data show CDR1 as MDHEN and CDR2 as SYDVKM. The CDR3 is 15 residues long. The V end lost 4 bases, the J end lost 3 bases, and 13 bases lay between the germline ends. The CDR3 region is CASSSYRAPNQPQHF. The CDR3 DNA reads TGTGCCAGCAGTTCCTACCGGGCCCCCAATCAGCCCCAGCATTTT.

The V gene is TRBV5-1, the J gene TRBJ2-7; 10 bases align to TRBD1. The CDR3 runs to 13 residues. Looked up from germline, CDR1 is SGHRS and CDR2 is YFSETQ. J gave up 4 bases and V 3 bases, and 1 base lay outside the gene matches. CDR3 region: CASSSDRGYEQYF. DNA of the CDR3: TGCGCCAGCAGCTCGGACAGGGGGTACGAGCAGTACTTC. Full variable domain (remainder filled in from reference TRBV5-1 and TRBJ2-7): KAGVTQTPRYLIKTRGQQVTLSCSPISGHRSVSWYQQTPGQGLQFLFEYFSETQRNKGNFPGRFSGRQFSNSRSEMNVSTLELGDSALYLCASSSDRGYEQYFGPGTRLTVT.

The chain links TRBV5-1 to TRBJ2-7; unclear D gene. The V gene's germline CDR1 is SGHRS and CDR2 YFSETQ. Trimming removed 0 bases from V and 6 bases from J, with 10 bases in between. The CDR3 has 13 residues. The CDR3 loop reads CASSLGYRLEQYF. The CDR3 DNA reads TGCGCCAGCAGCTTGGGGTACCGTCTCGAGCAGTACTTC.

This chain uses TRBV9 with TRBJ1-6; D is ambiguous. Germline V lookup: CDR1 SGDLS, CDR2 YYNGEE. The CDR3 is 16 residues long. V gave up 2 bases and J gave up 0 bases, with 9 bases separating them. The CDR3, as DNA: TGTGCCAGCAGCGTGTACGCGAGCTCCTATAATTCACCCCTCCACTTT. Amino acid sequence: CASSVYASSYNSPLHF.

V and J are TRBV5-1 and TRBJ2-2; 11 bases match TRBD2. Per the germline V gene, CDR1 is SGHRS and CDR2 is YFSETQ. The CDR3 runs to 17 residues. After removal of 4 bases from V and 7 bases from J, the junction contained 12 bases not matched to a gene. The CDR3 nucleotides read TGCGCCAGCAGCCTTCTAGCGGGGGGCCCCCTAGGCGGGGAGCTGTTTTTT. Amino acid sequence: CASSLLAGGPLGGELFF.